The T cell receptor beta chain under discussion was sequenced for a study of cytomegalovirus exposure and HLA in healthy donors (dated 2017 in TCRdb). Context from the whole study: In an earlier analysis of some 550 of the donors, 276 Gb of sequence data and just under 120 million unique TCR beta sequences from about 180 million T cells were reported. Approximately 300 gigabases of sequencing data and roughly 80 million unique TCR sequences made up an early release that covered under 750 HLA-typed donors. The genetic ancestry cluster associated with self-reported Caucasian donors included about 81% of the roughly 360 genotyped donors. The aim of the study was to test whether cataloging public T cell receptors could identify signatures of past pathogen exposure. The study used immunosequencing to profile the T cell repertoires of 666 subjects and linked those repertoires to cytomegalovirus serostatus. In addition to the first cohort of around 670 subjects, a separate validation cohort of under 150 different subjects was used. The study combined high-throughput TCR immunosequencing, statistical association of individual TCRs with disease status, and machine learning to predict cytomegalovirus infection status. To study patterns of TCR occurrence, a later analysis re-analyzed previously published TCR beta repertoires from 700 or so donors and added high-resolution HLA genotyping. The later analysis used no new phenotypic data to find candidate immune exposures, relying instead on TCR beta sequences and their occurrence across donors. In an earlier analysis of roughly 600 of the donors, high-throughput TCR beta sequencing was used to judge whether each TCR beta V gene segment behaved as functional or pseudogenic. Alongside the repertoire data, information on donor age, sex, ethnicity and CMV serostatus was compiled. A later genetic analysis used genome-wide SNP genotypes for 398 of the 666 donors, treating that subset as a discovery cohort. All discovery cohort repertoires had been generated using a single sequencing platform. Class I and class II HLA loci were covered by the typing at four-digit resolution. Typing coverage differed by locus: A, B, C, DRB1 and DQB1 were typed in about 629-630 donors, DQA1 in 500 to 550, DPA1 in 600 to 610, and DPB1 in around 490. A handful of DR-DQ haplotypes were treated as single units for association and clustering because of strong linkage in the cohort. Among some 400 genotyped donors of the cohort, an average of about 240,000 unique TCR beta nucleotide sequences was sequenced per donor, of which about 18% were non-productive.

The cohort consisted of approximately 690 healthy bone marrow donors. Cohort members were all nominally healthy when sampled, although unrecorded immune exposures were likely present. The donor was CMV seronegative and was included in the group of a few hundred seronegative cohort members. Each donor provided a peripheral blood sample, and peripheral blood mononuclear cells were used for TCR beta sequencing. The Qiagen DNeasy Blood Extraction Kit was used to extract genomic DNA from the blood cell samples. CDR1 and CDR2 were assigned from the germline V gene (reference sequence) as MNHEY and SMNVEV. The CDR3 spans 14 residues, from the cysteine through the phenylalanine. Only CDR3 DNA is held: 42 bases, read in frame from base 1. Between the V and J ends, shortened by 7 bases and 3 bases respectively, the junction contains 16 bases. Broad study findings and their caveats: Only TCR beta chains were sequenced in this cohort, and the absence of alpha or paired-chain data limited detectable features. At a false discovery rate of 0.05, a later analysis linked around 15,000 TCR beta sequences to specific HLA alleles. The authors suggested that the approach could potentially be extended to other disease states and immunological phenotypes. The study gave a list of 150 to 200 TCR beta chains associated with cytomegalovirus. According to a later analysis, TCR association rates differed among HLA loci, with DRB1 alleles showing the most associated TCRs and HLA-C alleles showing the fewest. A further reported finding was that TCR beta sequences accurately predicted the HLA-A and HLA-B alleles for most subjects in the first cohort. Because the 87-base-pair reads could not distinguish some IMGT-functional V segments, including TRBV6-2 and TRBV6-3, those segments were excluded. A later analysis found that HLA-associated TCR beta chains were more clonally expanded and had lower generation probabilities than equally common non-associated chains. The presence/absence analyses assumed that sequencing depth was roughly uniform across donors, and that assumption may not be true. A cluster of highly shared sequence variants was judged likely to be a technical artifact of the sequencing pipeline. The only immune exposure information available for the cohort was CMV serostatus. The classifier was reported to diagnose cytomegalovirus status with high specificity and sensitivity in both the original cohort and the validation cohort. Because counts were too low, about 15 rarely observed V segments, including chromosome 9 orphons, were left out of the earlier analysis of 500 to 650 of the donors. A few of the identified cytomegalovirus-associated TCR beta chains were confirmed in vitro to be specific for cytomegalovirus antigens. Because HLA typing was missing for some donors at each locus, association tests included only the typed subset. A later genetic analysis reported fewer N-insertions in productive TCRs among donors in an Asian-associated ancestry cluster than the roughly 620-donor mean. An earlier analysis of approximately 540 of the donors showed that most TCR beta V segments appeared in productive rearrangements either about 87% or about 30% of the time, which broadly matched IMGT annotations. A later analysis found that most CMV-associated TCR beta chains appeared HLA-restricted, with HLA associations seemingly driven largely by CMV exposure. An association between a missense DCLRE1C variant and V-gene and J-gene trimming of TCR beta chains was found in a later genetic analysis and replicated in an independent cohort. Strong co-occurrence of HLA alleles, especially DR and DQ, made assigning TCR associations to individual alleles difficult. Most TCR sequences were seen in very few donors, while some public TCRs were found in many individuals. Correlated functional status among segregating V segments might reflect linkage disequilibrium, but an unknown experimental factor could not be ruled out. Several of the top co-occurrence clusters appeared to be linked to parvovirus B19, influenza, CMV and Epstein-Barr virus, according to a later analysis.

This clone was found a few times. The antigen this receptor binds is unknown. Qualities for individual bases were not recorded, and no much larger clone is one base off. Receptor libraries were prepared by the immunoSEQ multiplex PCR assay. The multiplex PCR relied on a mix of 60 forward primers for TCR Vbeta segments and 13 reverse primers for TCR Jbeta segments. A multiplex PCR assay on genomic DNA amplified the CDR3 region of rearranged TCR beta genes. The amplified TCR beta libraries were sequenced on the Illumina HiSeq System as 87-base-pair reads. On the study's bioinformatics: A later analysis counted some 74 million unique TCR beta chains across the 666 repertoires, and some 11 million of these chains were shared by at least two donors. A nearest-neighbor algorithm error-corrected the raw reads and collapsed the reads into unique sequences, merging closely related sequences to remove PCR and sequencing errors. To assign V, D and J gene segments, CDR3 sequences were aligned to IMGT reference sequences. For a sequence to be retained, at least a six-nucleotide match to both a V gene segment and a J gene segment was required. Rearrangements were called productive when the CDR3 lacked stop codons and stayed in frame with V and J; all others were non-productive. CDR3 was defined by IMGT convention, running from the second conserved V-encoded cysteine to the conserved J-encoded phenylalanine. In an earlier analysis of roughly 610 of the donors, sequences lacking an unambiguous match to a single V gene segment were excluded. An earlier analysis of around 600 of the donors classified V segments as functional when productive rearrangements were above 56.7% and as segregating when the standard deviation between donors was above 5%. A statistical classification framework was built for diagnosing cytomegalovirus status from the catalog of TCR beta chain sequences. V and J gene assignment, in a later analysis, came from comparing TCR nucleotide sequences with IMGT/GENE-DB human TR gene sequences. Using the TCRdist pipeline, a later analysis assigned CDR3 sequences along with most-parsimonious VDJ recombination scenarios. In a later analysis, each TCR beta chain was defined by its CDR3 amino acid sequence together with its V-gene family, and reads without a unique V-gene family were excluded. As a way to deal with suspected cross-contamination and a sequencing artifact, a later analysis dropped 450 to 600 nucleotide sequences that were highly shared and had low generation probability. In a later analysis, a clonal expansion index was calculated for each public chain from normalized within-repertoire ranks of inferred template counts. Generation probabilities in a later analysis came from a VDJ recombination model fitted to out-of-frame rearrangements, and those results were checked against IGoR. In a later analysis, hypergeometric tests were used to score TCR-TCR, TCR-HLA and TCR-CMV co-occurrence, with a repertoire-size bias correction applied to TCR pairs. False discovery rates were estimated in a later analysis by permuting HLA or CMV assignments 20 times. A later analysis grouped co-occurring TCRs with DBSCAN, adding TCRdist sequence similarity when clustering within HLA-allele-positive subsets. Co-occurrence clustering excluded repertoires with fewer than 30,000 or more than 120,000 public chains, plus five with anomalous nucleotide sharing. Not all clones reach the TCRdb copy of this immuneACCESS table, which keeps in-frame sequences only. Checked studies attribute under half of the gap to unresolved V genes and leave the rest unexplained. The DNA gave D and trimming, while V, J and clone size come from that table. This sample is represented by about 120,000 clones; over 60% of them were singletons. Of the sample, just under 6.5% falls within the top ten clones.

The sequence joins TRBV27 to TRBJ2-7, with TRBD2 as a weak D call on 5 bases. What was sequenced was PBMCs. The receptor comes from a woman between 40 and 55 years old in good health and CMV-seronegative. Here the CDR3 is given as CASTHPGLYYEQYF. The nucleotide sequence is given as TGTGCCAGCACCCACCCCGGACTCTACTACGAGCAGTACTTC.